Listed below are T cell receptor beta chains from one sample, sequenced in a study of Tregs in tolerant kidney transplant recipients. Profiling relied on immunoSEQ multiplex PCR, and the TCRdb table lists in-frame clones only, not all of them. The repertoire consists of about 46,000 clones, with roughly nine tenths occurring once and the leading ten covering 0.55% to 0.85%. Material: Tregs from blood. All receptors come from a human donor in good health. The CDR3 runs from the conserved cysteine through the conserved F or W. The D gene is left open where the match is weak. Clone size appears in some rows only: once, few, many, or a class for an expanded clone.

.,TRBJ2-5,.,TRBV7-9,CASSLVSRIEETQYF,TGTGCCAGCAGCTTAGTTTCTAGGATCGAAGAGACCCAGTACTTC
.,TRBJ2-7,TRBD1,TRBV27,CASSSPGQGAHEQYF,TGTGCCAGCAGTTCCCCGGGACAGGGGGCCCACGAGCAGTACTTC
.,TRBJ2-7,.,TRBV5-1,CASSLGQTSTYEQYF,TGCGCCAGCAGCTTGGGTCAGACCTCAACCTACGAGCAGTACTTC
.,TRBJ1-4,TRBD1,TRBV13,CASSYRGSFGEKLFF,TGTGCCAGCAGTTACAGGGGGTCGTTCGGGGAAAAACTGTTTTTT
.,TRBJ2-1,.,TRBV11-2,CASSLEPAYNEQFF,TGTGCCAGCAGCTTAGAGCCAGCCTACAATGAGCAGTTCTTC
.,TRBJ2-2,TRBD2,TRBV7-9,CASNARRLAATGELFF,TGTGCCAGCAACGCCCGGAGGCTAGCGGCCACCGGGGAGCTGTTTTTT
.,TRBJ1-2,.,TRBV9,CASSVEGYGYTF,TGTGCCAGCAGCGTAGAGGGCTATGGCTACACCTTC
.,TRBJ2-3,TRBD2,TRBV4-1,CASNQHGTTPDTQYF,TGCGCCAGCAACCAACACGGGACTACCCCAGATACGCAGTATTTT
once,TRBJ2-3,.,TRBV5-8,CASSLGGTTTDTQYF,TGTGCCAGCAGCTTAGGCGGGACCACCACAGATACGCAGTATTTT
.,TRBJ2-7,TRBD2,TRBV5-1,CASSGGLGALYEQYF,TGCGCCAGCAGCGGGGGACTAGGTGCTCTTTACGAGCAGTACTTC
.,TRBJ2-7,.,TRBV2,CASSSRTASYEQYF,TGTGCCAGCAGTTCACGGACAGCCTCCTACGAGCAGTACTTC
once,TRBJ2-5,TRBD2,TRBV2,CASRDFTSGGAQETQYF,TGTGCCAGCAGGGACTTTACTAGCGGGGGGGCGCAAGAGACCCAGTACTTC
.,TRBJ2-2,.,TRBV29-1,CSARAPPPGELFF,TGCAGCGCTCGGGCCCCTCCGCCCGGGGAGCTGTTTTTT
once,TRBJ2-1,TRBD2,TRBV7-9,CASSRGLAGRFEQFF,TGTGCCAGCAGCCGTGGACTAGCGGGGCGTTTTGAGCAGTTCTTC
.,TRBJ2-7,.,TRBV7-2,CASSLDWGFEYEQYF,TGTGCCAGCAGCTTAGATTGGGGTTTTGAGTACGAGCAGTACTTC
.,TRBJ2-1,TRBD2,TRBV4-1,CASTRASGVYNEQFF,TGCGCCAGCACCCGGGCTAGCGGGGTTTACAATGAGCAGTTCTTC
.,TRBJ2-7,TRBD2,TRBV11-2,CASSTERGSSYEQYF,TGTGCCAGCAGCACCGAGCGGGGGAGCTCCTACGAGCAGTACTTC
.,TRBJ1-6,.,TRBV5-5,CASSLGQNSPLHF,TGTGCCAGCAGCTTGGGGCAGAATTCACCCCTCCACTTT
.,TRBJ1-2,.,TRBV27,CASSPGGRDYGYTF,TGTGCCAGCAGCCCCGGGGGGCGGGACTATGGCTACACCTTC
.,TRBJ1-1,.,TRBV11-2,CASSPLVDAEAFF,TGTGCCAGCAGCCCCTTGGTGGACGCTGAAGCTTTCTTT
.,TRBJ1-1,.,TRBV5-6,CASPRTVVNTEAFF,TGTGCCAGCCCGAGGACAGTCGTGAACACTGAAGCTTTCTTT
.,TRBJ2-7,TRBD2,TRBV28,CASSRPTSGGYEQYF,TGTGCCAGCAGCCGACCGACTAGCGGGGGTTACGAGCAGTACTTC
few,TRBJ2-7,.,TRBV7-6,CASSSDRGPYEQYF,TGTGCCAGCAGCTCAGACCGGGGGCCCTACGAGCAGTACTTC
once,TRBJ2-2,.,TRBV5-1,CASSWRLANTGELFF,TGCGCCAGCAGCTGGCGACTCGCGAACACCGGGGAGCTGTTTTTT
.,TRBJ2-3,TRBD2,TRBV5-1,CASSLGLAGVTDTQYF,TGCGCCAGCAGCCTGGGACTAGCGGGAGTAACAGATACGCAGTATTTT
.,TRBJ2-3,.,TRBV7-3,CASSSSNVGDTQYF,TGTGCCAGCAGCTCTTCCAACGTGGGAGATACGCAGTATTTT
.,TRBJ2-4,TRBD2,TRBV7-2,CASSSTGRRGGLNIQYF,TGTGCCAGCAGCTCTACGGGGCGACGGGGGGGCCTAAACATTCAGTACTTC
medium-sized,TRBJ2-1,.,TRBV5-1,CASSFLDNEQFF,TGCGCCAGCAGCTTCCTCGACAATGAGCAGTTCTTC
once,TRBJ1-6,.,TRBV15,CATSRFRTGNSPLHF,TGTGCCACCAGCAGGTTCCGGACGGGGAATTCACCCCTCCACTTT
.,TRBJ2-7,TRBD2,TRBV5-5,CASSPRLAGGSYEQYF,TGTGCCAGCAGCCCCCGGCTAGCGGGGGGCTCCTACGAGCAGTACTTC
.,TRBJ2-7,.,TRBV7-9,CASSFTSGYSYEQYF,TGTGCCAGCAGCTTTACGTCAGGGTACTCCTACGAGCAGTACTTC
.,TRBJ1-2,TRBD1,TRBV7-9,CASSLVRGVRGYTF,TGTGCCAGCAGCTTAGTCAGGGGGGTTCGTGGCTACACCTTC
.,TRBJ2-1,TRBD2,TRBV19,CASSRLAGGPGDEQFF,TGTGCCAGTAGTCGACTAGCGGGAGGGCCTGGGGATGAGCAGTTCTTC
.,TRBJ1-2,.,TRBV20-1,CSGWGSDGYTF,TGCAGTGGGTGGGGTTCGGATGGCTACACCTTC
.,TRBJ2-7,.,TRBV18,CASSPRTGPHEQYF,TGTGCCAGCTCACCACGGACCGGGCCCCACGAGCAGTACTTC
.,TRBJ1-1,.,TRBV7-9,CVSSPRIRELNTEAFF,TGTGTCAGCAGCCCCCGGATCAGGGAATTGAACACTGAAGCTTTCTTT
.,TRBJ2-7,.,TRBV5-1,CASSFRWDGTYEQYF,TGCGCCAGCAGCTTTAGGTGGGACGGGACCTACGAGCAGTACTTC
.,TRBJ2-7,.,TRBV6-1,CASPGQGDYEQYF,TGTGCCAGTCCGGGACAAGGAGATTACGAGCAGTACTTC
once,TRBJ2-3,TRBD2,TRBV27,CASSLYPPDPSGTSDTQYF,TGTGCCAGCAGTTTATATCCCCCCGATCCTAGCGGAACCTCAGATACGCAGTATTTT
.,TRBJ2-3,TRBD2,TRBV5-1,CASSLLGLAGADTQYF,TGCGCCAGCAGCTTACTGGGACTAGCGGGAGCAGATACGCAGTATTTT
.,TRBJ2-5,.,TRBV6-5,CASSLTGRGETQYF,TGTGCCAGCAGTTTGACAGGGAGGGGGGAGACCCAGTACTTC
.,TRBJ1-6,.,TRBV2,CASKGVLSYNSPLHF,TGTGCCAGCAAAGGGGTTTTGTCCTATAATTCACCCCTCCACTTT
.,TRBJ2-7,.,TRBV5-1,CASSLERGSSYEQYF,TGCGCCAGCAGCTTGGAACGGGGGAGCTCCTACGAGCAGTACTTC
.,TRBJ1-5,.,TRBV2,CASSGQGRVQPQHF,TGTGCCAGCAGTGGGCAGGGGCGGGTTCAGCCCCAGCATTTT
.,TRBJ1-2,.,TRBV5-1,CASSLWGGTLRTGYTF,TGCGCCAGCAGCTTGTGGGGAGGGACTCTCCGTACTGGCTACACCTTC
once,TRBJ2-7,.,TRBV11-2,CASSLDRYEQYF,TGTGCCAGCAGCTTAGATCGGTACGAGCAGTACTTC
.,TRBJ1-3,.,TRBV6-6,CASSPHGNTIYF,TGTGCCAGCAGTCCACACGGAAACACCATATATTTT
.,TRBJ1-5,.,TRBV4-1,CASSPQGRGQDQPQHF,TGCGCCAGCAGCCCTCAGGGTAGGGGCCAGGATCAGCCCCAGCATTTT
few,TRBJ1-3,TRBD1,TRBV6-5,CASSLGQGVNTIYF,TGTGCCAGCAGCTTGGGACAGGGAGTAAACACCATATATTTT
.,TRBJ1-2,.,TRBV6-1,CASRLGTALYGYTF,TGTGCCAGCAGGCTAGGGACGGCACTCTATGGCTACACCTTC
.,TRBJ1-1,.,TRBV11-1,CASSLARQLATEAFF,TGTGCCAGCAGCTTAGCGAGACAGCTTGCCACTGAAGCTTTCTTT
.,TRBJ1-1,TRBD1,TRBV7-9,CASSLGQMNTEAFF,TGTGCCAGCAGCTTGGGACAGATGAACACTGAAGCTTTCTTT
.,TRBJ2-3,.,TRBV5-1,CASRPLTDTQYF,TGCGCCAGCAGGCCACTCACAGATACGCAGTATTTT